This TCR beta chain originates from a study of Tregs in tolerant kidney transplant recipients. To note about this clone: Its specificity is unknown.

The germline V gene has CDR1 SGHTA and CDR2 FQGNSA. The CDR3 length is 16 residues. The V gene end was trimmed by 2 bases and the J gene end by 4 bases; junction bases not matched to a gene: 10. Measured with immunoSEQ multiplex PCR; TCRdb has only the in-frame clones, and not every one. This sample has about 61,000 clones, with 70% to 90% found just once. Study results and caveats: No direct test of biological reproducibility was done here.

The sample was Tregs from blood, taken before the transplant. The receptor was derived from a human donor who received a combined kidney and bone marrow transplant. V is TRBV7-2 and J is TRBJ2-5, with 7 bases aligning to TRBD1. CDR3 protein: CASSLSYRGWGETQYF. For the CDR3, the DNA is TGTGCCAGCAGCTTATCCTACAGGGGCTGGGGAGAGACCCAGTACTTC.